Shown below are 18 T cell receptor beta chains from a single sample sequenced in a study of OX40 agonist ivuxolimab in advanced cancers. Receptor libraries were prepared by the immunoSEQ multiplex PCR assay. TCRdb took this table from immuneACCESS and kept in-frame rearrangements with V and J called. Such tables lack part of the clones; where checked against another copy, unresolved V genes explain under half of the gap, and the rest is unexplained. For this sample the table gives approximately 31,000 clones, of which roughly 87% were detected only once. The ten biggest clones cover approximately 50% of the sample. The specimen comprised CD4+ or CD8+ T cells sorted from blood, sampled in a trial of the OX40 agonist ivuxolimab. These TCRs come from an adult with an advanced solid tumor such as melanoma, head and neck, liver or kidney cancer.

The chain carries TRBV7-9 and TRBJ1-6; D call uncertain. Trimming cost V 5 bases and J 6 bases, with 17 bases left between them. The germline V gene encodes CDR1 SEHNR and CDR2 FQNEAQ (reference sequence). The CDR3 contains 16 residues. CDR3 in DNA: TGTGCCAGCAGCCCGCGATCCGCGGGGAGTAATTCACCCCTCCACTTT. Amino acids: CASSPRSAGSNSPLHF.

To note about this clone: Relative to the germline gene, one junction end is altered; a read error may explain this. In DNA form, the CDR3 reads TGTGCTAGCAGCTCAGCCCTTAGTCCCCTGGGAGAGACCCAGTACTTC. It codes for CASSSALSPLGETQYF. This chain links TRBV7-7 with TRBJ2-5; no clear D. The length of the CDR3 is 16 residues. Germline V lookup: CDR1 SSHAT, CDR2 FNYEAQ (reference sequence).

This chain joins TRBV6-1 and TRBJ2-4; tentatively, D is TRBD2 (5 bases). Germline assignment: CDR1 MNHNS and CDR2 SASEGT. CDR3 size: 15 residues. Trimming took off 6 bases at V and 7 bases at J, with 19 bases between the two ends. CDR3: CASSPLGSVNNIQYF. The CDR3, as DNA: TGTGCCAGCAGCCCTCTAGGTAGCGTCAACAACATTCAGTACTTC.

In nucleotides, the CDR3 is TGTGCCAGCAGCCACGGGACGCTGAACACTGAAGCTTTCTTT. This translates into CASSHGTLNTEAFF. The V and J genes are TRBV5-6 and TRBJ1-1, with a weak D call TRBD1 (5 bases). The CDR3 runs to 14 residues. Trimming removed 4 bases from V and 0 bases from J, with 10 bases in between. Germline-derived CDR1 and CDR2 are SGHDT and YYEEEE.

This clone occurred many times. This chain connects TRBV11-2 to TRBJ2-7; either TRBD1 or TRBD2 may supply D (5 bases each). Trimming shortened V by 0 bases and J by 1 base, and 16 bases separated the two germline ends. Germline V lookup: CDR1 SGHAT, CDR2 FQNNGV. The CDR3 length is 17 residues. The CDR3 DNA reads as TGTGCCAGCAGCTTAGACCTAACCTTTGGGGGATCCTACGAGCAGTACTTC. The encoded protein is CASSLDLTFGGSYEQYF.

The chain couples TRBV19 to TRBJ2-3; 10 nucleotides match TRBD1. V lost 11 bases, J lost 4 bases, and 6 bases stayed unmatched. The germline V gene has CDR1 LNHDA and CDR2 SQIVND (reference sequence). The CDR3 totals 13 residues. The CDR3 loop reads CASRDRGSDTQYF. CDR3 coding DNA: TGTGCCTCTCGGGACAGGGGTTCAGATACGCAGTATTTT. The full variable domain, its missing parts supplied by reference TRBV19 and TRBJ2-3, is DGGITQSPKYLFRKEGQNVTLSCEQNLNHDAMYWYRQDPGQGLRLIYYSQIVNDFQKGDIAEGYSVSREKKESFPLTVTSAQKNPTAFYLCASRDRGSDTQYFGPGTRLTVL.

This sequence joins TRBV15 and TRBJ2-1, with unresolved D. Trimming removed 0 bases from V and 1 base from J, with 4 bases in between. The CDR3 covers 14 residues. Germline V gene data show CDR1 as LNHNV and CDR2 as YYDKDF (reference sequence). CDR3 in DNA: TGTGCCACCAGCAGAGAAGGGTCCTACAATGAGCAGTTCTTC. Residues: CATSREGSYNEQFF.

The chain couples TRBV9 to TRBJ2-7; D unresolved. This CDR3 is 14 amino acids long. Germline CDR1 SGDLS, CDR2 YYNGEE. V lost 0 bases and J lost 3, with 10 bases in between. The CDR3 spells CASSVGGLNYEQYF. CDR3 DNA: TGTGCCAGCAGCGTAGGTGGCTTAAACTACGAGCAGTACTTC.

This clone was seen once. V usage is TRBV7-2 and J usage is TRBJ2-7; 7 bases align to TRBD2. J lost 3 bases, V lost 4 bases, and 0 bases had no gene match. The germline V gene has CDR1 SGHTA and CDR2 FQGNSA. There are 12 residues in the CDR3. In DNA form, the CDR3 reads TGTGCCAGCAGCTGGGAGGGCTACGAGCAGTACTTC. Its protein product is CASSWEGYEQYF.

The chain couples TRBV11-2 to TRBJ2-7; D might be TRBD1 (6 bases). V was clipped by 0 bases and J by 5 bases, with 11 bases between them. Germline V gene sequence: CDR1 SGHAT, CDR2 FQNNGV. This CDR3 comprises 14 residues. CDR3 nucleotides: TGTGCCAGCAGCTTAGACAGGGGCGCGCACGAGCAGTACTTC. Its protein is CASSLDRGAHEQYF.

The DNA for the CDR3 is TGTGCCAGCAGTCCCACGAGGGGATGGGGGGAGCAGTACTTC. Its protein is CASSPTRGWGEQYF. The chain combines TRBV27 with TRBJ2-7, with D perhaps TRBD1 or TRBD2 (5 bases each). With 5 bases removed from V and 7 bases from J, the gap between germline ends came to 18 bases. Germline V gives CDR1 MNHEY, CDR2 SMNVEV (reference sequence). The CDR3 length is 14 residues.

The chain combines TRBV29-1 with TRBJ2-1; either TRBD1 or TRBD2 may supply D (6 bases each). Germline CDR1 reads SQVTM; CDR2 reads ANQGSEA. Between the trimmed V and J ends, which lost 4 bases and 4 bases, there was a span of 14 bases. This CDR3 is 14 amino acids long. This CDR3 is CSVAGGRTYNEQFF. The CDR3 region has the DNA TGCAGCGTTGCCGGGGGCAGGACTTACAATGAGCAGTTCTTC.

This clone occurred once. The chain links TRBV13 to TRBJ2-7, with TRBD1 identical over 9 bases. CDR1 and CDR2 from the germline V gene are PRHDT and FYEKMQ (reference sequence). The CDR3 sequence is 13 residues long. J was trimmed by 5 bases and V by 9 bases; bases with no gene match: 8. Here the CDR3 DNA reads TGTGCCAGTCGCCGGGACAGGGAGGACGAGCAGTACTTC. Amino acid sequence: CASRRDREDEQYF. Using reference TRBV13 and TRBJ2-7 for the parts outside the CDR3, the full variable domain is AAGVIQSPRHLIKEKRETATLKCYPIPRHDTVYWYQQGPGQDPQFLISFYEKMQSDKGSIPDRFSAQQFSDYHSELNMSSLELGDSALYFCASRRDREDEQYFGPGTRLTVT.

The chain recombines TRBV11-2 with TRBJ2-1, with 11 bases identical to TRBD2. V shed 5 bases, J shed 7 bases, and the junction held 10 bases outside the gene matches. CDR1 is SGHAT, CDR2 FQNNGV, per germline. This CDR3 has 16 residues. CDR3 DNA: TGTGCCAGCAGCCTGCAACTAGCGGGGGTTCTTAATGAGCAGTTCTTC. Translating gives CASSLQLAGVLNEQFF.

The V and J genes are TRBV12-5 and TRBJ1-4; D not certain. The CDR3 totals 16 residues. CDR1 is LGHNT and CDR2 is FRNRAP in the germline V gene. Deletions cut 0 bases from V and 4 bases from J, with 12 bases between. The CDR3 reads CASGLVPERRNEKLFF. CDR3 coding DNA: TGTGCTAGTGGTTTGGTACCCGAGAGGCGTAATGAAAAACTGTTTTTT.

The V call is TRBV27, the J call TRBJ2-2; 12 bases line up with TRBD2. Per germline, CDR1 MNHEY and CDR2 SMNVEV (reference sequence). This CDR3 contains 14 residues. V shed 5 bases and J 7 bases; nucleotides not matched to a gene: 2. DNA of the CDR3: TGTGCCAGCAGTCTAGCGGGGGGGCACGGGGAGCTGTTTTTT. It is translated as CASSLAGGHGELFF.

This chain uses TRBV6-5 with TRBJ2-7, with no clear D. The V end lost 6 bases, the J end lost 6 bases, and 12 bases lay between the germline ends. The CDR3 length is 12 residues. CDR1 MNHEY and CDR2 SVGAGI come from the germline V gene. CDR3 residues: CASSSMSTEQYF. DNA for the CDR3: TGTGCCAGCAGCTCAATGAGTACCGAGCAGTACTTC.

V usage is TRBV10-3 and J usage is TRBJ2-1; 7 bases fit TRBD2. The length of the CDR3 is 15 residues. From germline, CDR1 is ENHRY and CDR2 SYGVKD. J gave up 2 bases and V 4 bases, and 5 bases lay outside the gene matches. CDR3 sequence (DNA): TGTGCCATCAGTGGGGGGGAGGGGACCTACAATGAGCAGTTCTTC. It yields the protein CAISGGEGTYNEQFF.